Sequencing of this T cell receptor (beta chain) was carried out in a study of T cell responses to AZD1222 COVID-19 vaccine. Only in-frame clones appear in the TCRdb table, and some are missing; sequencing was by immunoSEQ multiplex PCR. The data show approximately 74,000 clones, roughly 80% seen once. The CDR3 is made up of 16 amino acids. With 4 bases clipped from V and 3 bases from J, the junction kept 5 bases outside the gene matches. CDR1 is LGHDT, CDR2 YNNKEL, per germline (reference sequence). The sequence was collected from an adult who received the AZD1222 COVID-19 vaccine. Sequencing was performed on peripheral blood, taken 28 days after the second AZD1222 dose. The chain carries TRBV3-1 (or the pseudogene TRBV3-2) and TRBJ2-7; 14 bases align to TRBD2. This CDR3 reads CASSRQGLAGVYEQYF. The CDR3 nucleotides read TGTGCCAGCAGCCGCCAGGGACTAGCGGGAGTCTACGAGCAGTACTTC.